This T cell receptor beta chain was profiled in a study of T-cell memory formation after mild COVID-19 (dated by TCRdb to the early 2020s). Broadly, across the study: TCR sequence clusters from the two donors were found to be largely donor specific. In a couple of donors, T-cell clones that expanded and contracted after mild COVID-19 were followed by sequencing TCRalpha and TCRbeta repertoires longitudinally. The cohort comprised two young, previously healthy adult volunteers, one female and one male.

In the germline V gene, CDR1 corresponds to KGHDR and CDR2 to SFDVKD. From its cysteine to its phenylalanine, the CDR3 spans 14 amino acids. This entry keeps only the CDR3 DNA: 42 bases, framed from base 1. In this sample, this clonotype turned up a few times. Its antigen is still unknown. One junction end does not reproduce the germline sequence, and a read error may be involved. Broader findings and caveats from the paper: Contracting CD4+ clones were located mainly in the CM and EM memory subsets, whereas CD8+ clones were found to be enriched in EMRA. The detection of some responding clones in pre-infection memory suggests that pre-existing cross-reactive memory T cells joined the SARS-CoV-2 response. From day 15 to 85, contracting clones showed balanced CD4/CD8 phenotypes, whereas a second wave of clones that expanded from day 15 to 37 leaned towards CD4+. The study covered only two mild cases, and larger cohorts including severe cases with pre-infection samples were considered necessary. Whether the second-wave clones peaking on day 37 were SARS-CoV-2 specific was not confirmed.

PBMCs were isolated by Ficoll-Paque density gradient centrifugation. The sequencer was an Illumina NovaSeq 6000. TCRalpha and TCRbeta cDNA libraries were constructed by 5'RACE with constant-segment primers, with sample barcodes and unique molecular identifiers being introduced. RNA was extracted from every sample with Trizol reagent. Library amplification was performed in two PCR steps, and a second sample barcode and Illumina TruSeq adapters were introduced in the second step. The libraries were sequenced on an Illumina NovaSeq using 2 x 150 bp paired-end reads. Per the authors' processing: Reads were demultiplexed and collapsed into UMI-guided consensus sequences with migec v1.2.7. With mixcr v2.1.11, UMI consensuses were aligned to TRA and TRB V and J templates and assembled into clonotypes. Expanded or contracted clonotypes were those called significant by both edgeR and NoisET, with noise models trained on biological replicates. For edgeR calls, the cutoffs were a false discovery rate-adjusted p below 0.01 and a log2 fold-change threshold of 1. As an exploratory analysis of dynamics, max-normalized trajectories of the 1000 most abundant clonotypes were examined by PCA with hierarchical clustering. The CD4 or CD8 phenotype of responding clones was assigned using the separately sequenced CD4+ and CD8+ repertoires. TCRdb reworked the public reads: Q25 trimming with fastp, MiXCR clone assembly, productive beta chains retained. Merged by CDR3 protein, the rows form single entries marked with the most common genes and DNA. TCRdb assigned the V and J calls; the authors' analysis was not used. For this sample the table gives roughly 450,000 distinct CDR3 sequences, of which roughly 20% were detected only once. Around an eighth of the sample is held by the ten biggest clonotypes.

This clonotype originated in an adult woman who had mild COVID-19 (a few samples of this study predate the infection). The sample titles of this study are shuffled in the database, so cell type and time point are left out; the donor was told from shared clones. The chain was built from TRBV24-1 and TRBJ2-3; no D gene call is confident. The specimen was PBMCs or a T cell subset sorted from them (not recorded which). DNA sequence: TGTGCCACCAGTGATTCGTGGAGCAAAGATACGCAGTATTTT. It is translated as CATSDSWSKDTQYF.